This T cell receptor (beta chain) was profiled in a study of blood T cell repertoires in COVID-19. How the authors handled the data: By means of reference gene primer amplification, nucleated cell counts were estimated. This table comes from immunoSEQ multiplex PCR, and its TCRdb copy is limited to in-frame clones, with some not included. Clone size and the V and J calls come from that table; the DNA yielded D and trimming. Altogether roughly 150,000 clones are present, about 85% being singletons, with the ten largest covering 4%. Cohort placement rested on clinical history that participants reported themselves. The CDR3 has 17 residues. Unmatched junction bases numbered 7, after V lost 6 bases and J lost 3 bases. The germline V gene encodes CDR1 ENHRY and CDR2 SYGVKD.

This sequence was found in a woman aged 40 to 50 who had been exposed to COVID-19. Sequencing was carried out using PBMCs or T cells enriched from blood (not recorded which). This rearrangement joins TRBV10-3 to TRBJ2-5, with TRBD2 identical over 16 bases. In nucleotides, the CDR3 is TGTGCCATCAGCGCCGGGACTAGCGGGGGGGCAGAAGAGACCCAGTACTTC. Translating it yields CAISAGTSGGAEETQYF.